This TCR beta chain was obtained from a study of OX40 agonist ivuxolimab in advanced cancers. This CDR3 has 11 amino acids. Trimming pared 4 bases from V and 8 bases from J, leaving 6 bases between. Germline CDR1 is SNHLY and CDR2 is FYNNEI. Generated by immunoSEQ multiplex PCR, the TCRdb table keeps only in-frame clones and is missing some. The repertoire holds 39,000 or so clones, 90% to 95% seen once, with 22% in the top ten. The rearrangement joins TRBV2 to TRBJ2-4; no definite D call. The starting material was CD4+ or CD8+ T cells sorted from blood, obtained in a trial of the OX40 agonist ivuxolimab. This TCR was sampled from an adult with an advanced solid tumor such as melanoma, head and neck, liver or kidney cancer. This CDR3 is CASSVGDIQYF. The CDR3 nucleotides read TGTGCCAGCAGTGTTGGAGACATTCAGTACTTC.